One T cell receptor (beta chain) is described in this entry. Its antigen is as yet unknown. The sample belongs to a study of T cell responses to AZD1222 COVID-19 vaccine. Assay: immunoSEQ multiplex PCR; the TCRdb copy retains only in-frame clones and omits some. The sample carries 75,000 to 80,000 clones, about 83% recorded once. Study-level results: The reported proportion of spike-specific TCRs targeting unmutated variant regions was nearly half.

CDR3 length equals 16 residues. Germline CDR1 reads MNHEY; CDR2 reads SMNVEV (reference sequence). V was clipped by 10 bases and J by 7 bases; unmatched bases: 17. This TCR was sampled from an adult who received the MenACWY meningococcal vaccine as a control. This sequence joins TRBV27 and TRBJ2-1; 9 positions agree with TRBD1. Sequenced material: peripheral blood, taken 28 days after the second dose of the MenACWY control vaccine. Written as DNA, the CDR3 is TGTGCCACCAGACTGAACCGGGACAGGGTGAAGAATGAGCAGTTCTTC. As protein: CATRLNRDRVKNEQFF.